The rows below give T cell receptor beta chains drawn from one sample of a study of blood T cell repertoires in COVID-19. Some clones are missing from TCRdb's copy, which holds only in-frame ones; the method was immunoSEQ multiplex PCR. The sample holds 10,000 to 15,000 clones, roughly 78% seen once. Sequencing was performed on peripheral blood. Receptors originate from a human donor in a cohort sampled during active COVID-19. CDR3s include the opening cysteine and the closing phenylalanine or tryptophan. D genes are given only for firm matches. Rows may omit the clone size; those that give it use once, few, many or a size class.

abundance,d_gene,v_gene,j_gene,CDR3aa,CDR3nt
NA,NA,TRBV5-6,TRBJ2-5,CASSLGGSGETQYF,TGTGCCAGCAGCTTGGGTGGGTCAGGAGAGACCCAGTACTTC
NA,TRBD1,TRBV7-9,TRBJ1-2,CASSALQGANYGYTF,TGTGCCAGCAGCGCGCTTCAGGGGGCTAACTATGGCTACACCTTC
few,NA,TRBV7-2,TRBJ2-2,CASSPVPTGELFF,TGTGCCAGCAGCCCTGTCCCTACCGGGGAGCTGTTTTTT
NA,NA,TRBV7-2,TRBJ2-3,CASSLVAGSDTQYF,TGTGCCAGCAGCTTAGTCGCAGGGTCGGATACGCAGTATTTT
NA,NA,TRBV6-6,TRBJ1-1,CASSYTGNTEAFF,TGTGCCAGCAGTTACACAGGGAACACTGAAGCTTTCTTT
NA,NA,TRBV19,TRBJ2-7,CARSGIHEQYF,TGTGCCAGGTCAGGGATCCACGAGCAGTACTTC
NA,TRBD2,TRBV5-6,TRBJ2-3,CASSDFRGGATDTQYF,TGTGCCAGCAGCGACTTCCGCGGGGGAGCCACAGATACGCAGTATTTT
once,NA,TRBV5-1,TRBJ2-2,CASSSTGSNTGELFF,TGCGCCAGCAGTTCGACGGGATCGAACACCGGGGAGCTGTTTTTT
few,NA,TRBV30,TRBJ1-3,CAWSVLGNTIYF,TGTGCCTGGAGTGTACTTGGAAACACCATATATTTT
NA,NA,TRBV5-4,TRBJ2-7,CASSLAQGIHEQYF,TGTGCCAGCAGCTTGGCTCAGGGGATCCACGAGCAGTACTTC
NA,NA,TRBV30,TRBJ1-1,CAWRTTSTEAFF,TGTGCCTGGAGGACTACTTCCACTGAAGCTTTCTTT
NA,TRBD1,TRBV5-5,TRBJ1-2,CASSLASGQRIYGYTF,TGTGCCAGCAGCTTGGCATCGGGACAGAGAATTTATGGCTACACCTTC
medium-sized,NA,TRBV6-1,TRBJ2-7,CASSEQSHIYEQYF,TGTGCCAGCAGTGAACAGTCCCACATCTACGAGCAGTACTTC
NA,NA,TRBV2,TRBJ2-7,CASSDVRTYEQYF,TGTGCCAGCAGTGACGTCAGAACCTACGAGCAGTACTTC
NA,TRBD2,TRBV7-8,TRBJ2-1,CASSKTSGTYNEQFF,TGTGCCAGCAGCAAGACTAGCGGGACCTACAATGAGCAGTTCTTC
NA,NA,TRBV6-1,TRBJ1-1,CASSEGGRANTEAFF,TGTGCCAGCAGTGAAGGGGGGCGGGCGAACACTGAAGCTTTCTTT
NA,TRBD1,TRBV6-6,TRBJ1-2,CASSWGGQDDSYGYTF,TGTGCCAGCAGTTGGGGGGGACAGGATGACTCCTATGGCTACACCTTC
NA,NA,TRBV7-2,TRBJ2-1,CASSLRLASHEQFF,TGTGCCAGCAGCTTAAGGTTGGCTAGCCATGAGCAGTTCTTC
NA,NA,TRBV10-3,TRBJ2-3,CAISLRDTQYF,TGTGCCATCTCCCTAAGAGATACGCAGTATTTT
NA,NA,TRBV4-2,TRBJ1-6,CASSQERRGGPYNSPLHF,TGTGCCAGCAGCCAAGAACGGCGGGGAGGACCCTATAATTCACCCCTCCACTTT
NA,TRBD2,TRBV10-3,TRBJ2-3,CAISEIILAGGDDTQYF,TGTGCCATCAGTGAGATCATCCTAGCGGGGGGCGATGATACGCAGTATTTT
NA,NA,TRBV19,TRBJ1-4,CASNTPGLNEKLFF,TGTGCCAGCAACACTCCGGGACTTAATGAAAAACTGTTTTTT
NA,NA,TRBV15,TRBJ1-2,CATSRDLTENYGYTF,TGTGCCACCAGCAGAGATCTGACAGAGAACTATGGCTACACCTTC
NA,NA,TRBV25-1,TRBJ1-3,CASSDPGGPGNTIYF,TGTGCCAGCAGTGACCCGGGGGGGCCTGGAAACACCATATATTTT
once,NA,TRBV28,TRBJ1-4,CASWNPGINEKLFF,TGTGCCAGCTGGAATCCAGGAATTAATGAAAAACTGTTTTTT
NA,NA,TRBV5-1,TRBJ2-6,CASWDTHSGANVLTF,TGCGCCAGCTGGGACACCCACTCTGGGGCCAACGTCCTGACTTTC
NA,NA,TRBV7-9,TRBJ1-2,CASSPLGRDTYGYTF,TGTGCCAGCAGCCCGCTTGGACGGGATACCTATGGCTACACCTTC
NA,TRBD1,TRBV7-2,TRBJ1-2,CASSLPDRGSYTF,TGTGCCAGCAGTTTGCCGGACAGGGGAAGCTACACCTTC
NA,NA,TRBV7-2,TRBJ1-4,CASSSRSTNEKLFF,TGTGCCAGCAGCTCGAGGTCTACTAATGAAAAACTGTTTTTT
NA,TRBD2,TRBV18,TRBJ2-5,CASSQGLAGFQETQYF,TGTGCCAGCTCACAAGGACTAGCGGGGTTCCAAGAGACCCAGTACTTC
NA,NA,TRBV6-1,TRBJ2-3,CASSETGDSTDTQYF,TGTGCCAGCAGTGAAACGGGGGACAGCACAGATACGCAGTATTTT
NA,TRBD1,TRBV28,TRBJ1-2,CASSGPGTGNRYTF,TGTGCCAGCAGTGGCCCTGGGACAGGGAATCGCTACACCTTC
NA,TRBD1,TRBV15,TRBJ1-1,CATSRDRVGGTGGTEAFF,TGTGCCACCAGCAGAGATCGAGTAGGAGGGACAGGGGGGACTGAAGCTTTCTTT
NA,NA,TRBV11-3,TRBJ1-3,CASSSGGNTIYF,TGTGCCAGCAGCTCCGGCGGGAACACCATATATTTT
NA,NA,TRBV7-9,TRBJ2-5,CASSTQGRGETQYF,TGTGCCAGCAGCACCCAGGGCCGGGGGGAGACCCAGTACTTC
NA,NA,TRBV5-1,TRBJ2-5,CASNRGNLLTQETQYF,TGCGCCAGCAATAGGGGTAACCTTCTAACCCAAGAGACCCAGTACTTC
NA,TRBD1,TRBV9,TRBJ1-2,CASSVVRDRGLGYTF,TGTGCCAGCAGCGTAGTGAGGGACAGGGGTCTCGGCTACACCTTC
NA,TRBD2,TRBV2,TRBJ2-5,CASSPGTIQPQETQYF,TGTGCCAGCAGTCCCGGGACTATTCAACCCCAAGAGACCCAGTACTTC
NA,NA,TRBV18,TRBJ2-7,CASSPRAGSSYEQYF,TGTGCCAGCTCACCACGTGCGGGGAGCTCCTACGAGCAGTACTTC
NA,NA,TRBV11-2,TRBJ1-1,CASSLVRGTEAFF,TGTGCCAGCAGCTTAGTACGGGGAACTGAAGCTTTCTTT
NA,NA,TRBV19,TRBJ1-6,CASSAAGRESPLHF,TGTGCCAGTAGTGCGGCAGGGCGCGAATCACCCCTCCACTTT
NA,TRBD1,TRBV10-3,TRBJ1-1,CAIGKDRAYTEAFF,TGTGCCATCGGGAAGGACAGGGCGTACACTGAAGCTTTCTTT
NA,TRBD1,TRBV5-8,TRBJ1-4,CASSSLRGQIANEKLFF,TGTGCCAGCAGCTCGCTCCGGGGACAGATTGCTAATGAAAAACTGTTTTTT
NA,NA,TRBV27,TRBJ2-7,CASTLAPGAHEQYF,TGTGCCAGCACCCTAGCACCAGGGGCCCACGAGCAGTACTTC
NA,NA,TRBV29-1,TRBJ2-1,CSVENFPARFF,TGCAGCGTTGAAAACTTCCCCGCGCGGTTCTTC
NA,TRBD1,TRBV11-3,TRBJ1-5,CAPRQGQRQPQHF,TGTGCCCCCCGGCAGGGACAGAGGCAGCCCCAGCATTTT
NA,NA,TRBV6-5,TRBJ1-2,CASSSLRIRGEGYTF,TGTGCCAGCAGTTCCCTCAGAATACGGGGTGAAGGCTACACCTTC
NA,TRBD2,TRBV5-1,TRBJ2-1,CASSLDGGFYNEQFF,TGCGCCAGCAGCTTGGACGGGGGGTTCTACAATGAGCAGTTCTTC